A single sample is the source of the 27 T cell receptor beta chains below, sequenced in a study of shared clonotypes between healthy human individuals. Repertoires were generated with immunoSEQ multiplex PCR, while TCRdb's copy carries only in-frame clones and drops some. The top ten hold more than 0.1% of the sample, which has some 2,000,000 clones, 90% to 95% seen once. The sequencing input was naive CD4+ T cells sorted from blood. Subset of the sample: CD45RA+ positively selected. The receptors here all came from a man younger than 30 in good health.

The chain has TRBV25-1 and TRBJ2-1; 8 nucleotides match TRBD2. The trim removed 0 bases at V and 7 bases at J, leaving 11 bases unmatched. Looked up from germline, CDR1 is MGHDK and CDR2 is SYGVNS. This CDR3 has 17 amino acids. This CDR3 reads CASSEYKYSGRGNEQFF. The CDR3 DNA reads as TGTGCCAGCAGTGAATATAAGTATTCCGGGAGGGGGAATGAGCAGTTCTTC.

The genes are TRBV4-2 and TRBJ1-5, with 10 bases aligning to TRBD1. The CDR3 has 18 amino acids. Trimming at V came to 2 bases and at J to 2 bases, leaving 9 bases not matched to a gene. Germline-derived CDR1 and CDR2 are LGHNA and YNFKEQ. CDR3 sequence reads: CASSQLLGQGTGNQPQHF. CDR3 coding DNA: TGTGCCAGCAGCCAATTATTGGGACAGGGGACAGGCAATCAGCCCCAGCATTTT.

The V call is TRBV12-5, the J call TRBJ2-2; D may be TRBD1 (6 bases). The V and J ends lost 1 base and 3 bases respectively, with 9 bases between them. This CDR3 has 15 amino acids. Germline loops: CDR1 LGHNT, CDR2 FRNRAP. CDR3 sequence: CASGLGTAHTGELFF. The CDR3 DNA reads TGTGCTAGTGGTTTGGGGACAGCTCACACCGGGGAGCTGTTTTTT. The full variable domain, its missing parts supplied by reference TRBV12-5 and TRBJ2-2, is DARVTQTPRHKVTEMGQEVTMRCQPILGHNTVFWYRQTMMQGLELLAYFRNRAPLDDSGMPKDRFSAEMPDATLATLKIQPSEPRDSAVYFCASGLGTAHTGELFFGEGSRLTVL.

The chain combines TRBV6-1 with TRBJ2-5; possible D gene TRBD1, 6 bases. This CDR3 spans 14 amino acids. Germline V gives CDR1 MNHNS, CDR2 SASEGT. Trimming left V 7 bases short and J 11 bases short, with 23 bases between. CDR3 nucleotides: TGTGCCAGCAACTTGGACAACGCGTCAGGGGAGCAGTACTTC. Amino acid sequence: CASNLDNASGEQYF.

The chain joins TRBV11-2 to TRBJ1-6; D ambiguous. The CDR3 contains 16 residues. Trimming removed 1 base at V and 10 bases at J, with 17 bases between. Germline CDR1 SGHAT, CDR2 FQNNGV. The CDR3 DNA is TGTGCCAGCAGCTTAGGCCCCCGGGCAGGACTGTCACCCCTCCACTTT. Residues: CASSLGPRAGLSPLHF.

The genes are TRBV4-1 and TRBJ2-5, with D possibly being TRBD1 or TRBD2 (5 bases each). This CDR3 comprises 15 residues. The germline V gene encodes CDR1 MGHRA and CDR2 YSYEKL. Trimming took 0 bases from V and 5 from J, leaving 13 bases between them. For the CDR3, the DNA is TGCGCCAGCAGCCAAGATTGGGGGACCTCGGAGACCCAGTACTTC. This encodes CASSQDWGTSETQYF.

The chain carries TRBV7-2 and TRBJ1-1; no clear D gene. Trimming removed 2 bases from V and 5 bases from J, with 15 bases in between. The CDR3 is 15 amino acids. Germline V gene sequence: CDR1 SGHTA, CDR2 FQGNSA. The CDR3, as DNA: TGTGCCAGCAGCTTATTGACATCGGTGGGGACTGAAGCTTTCTTT. Its translation: CASSLLTSVGTEAFF. Complete variable domain (other parts from reference TRBV7-2 and TRBJ1-1): GAGVSQSPSNKVTEKGKDVELRCDPISGHTALYWYRQSLGQGLEFLIYFQGNSAPDKSGLPSDRFSAERTGGSVSTLTIQRTQQEDSAVYLCASSLLTSVGTEAFFGQGTRLTVV.

Of note for this clone: An end of the junction differs from the germline gene, which may be a read error. The V gene is TRBV7-8, the J gene TRBJ2-1; 14 bases align to TRBD2. The germline V gene has CDR1 SGHVS and CDR2 FQNEAQ. The CDR3 loop spans 16 amino acids. CDR3 DNA sequence: TGTGCCAGCAGCTCGAGGACTAGCGGGGGGTCCTCCGAGCTGTTCTTC. It translates to CASSSRTSGGSSELFF.

The rearrangement joins TRBV28 to TRBJ1-4; 10 bases are a match to TRBD1. Per germline, CDR1 MDHEN and CDR2 SYDVKM. This CDR3 has 15 residues. Trimming cost V 10 bases and J 7 bases; bases outside gene matches: 12. CDR3 sequence: CANAKAGTGVEKLFF. DNA of the CDR3: TGTGCCAACGCCAAGGCCGGGACAGGGGTTGAAAAACTGTTTTTT.

This chain connects TRBV7-9 to TRBJ1-4, with 7 bases identical to TRBD1. The CDR3 consists of 16 residues. Germline loops: CDR1 SEHNR, CDR2 FQNEAQ (reference sequence). Trimming cost V 5 bases and J 5 bases; bases outside gene matches: 11. DNA for the CDR3: TGTGCCAGCAGCCGGGGTGCGGGACAGACAAATGAAAAACTGTTTTTT. Translating it yields CASSRGAGQTNEKLFF.

This clone was observed once. V is TRBV28 and J is TRBJ2-1, with D perhaps assigned TRBD1 or TRBD2 (5 bases each). CDR3 length equals 15 residues. Trimming took off 5 bases at V and 6 bases at J, with 17 bases between the two ends. The V gene's germline CDR1 is MDHEN and CDR2 SYDVKM. The chain's CDR3 is CASSLKSLGVNEQFF. The CDR3 DNA follows: TGTGCCAGCAGTCTTAAGTCACTAGGGGTCAATGAGCAGTTCTTC.

This rearrangement joins TRBV7-2 to TRBJ1-6; D uncertain. Between the trimmed V and J ends, which lost 5 bases and 9 bases, there was a span of 11 bases. This CDR3 spans 13 amino acids. Germline V gene lookup returns CDR1 SGHTA and CDR2 FQGNSA. CDR3 residues: CASSLLGGSPLHF. The CDR3 DNA reads as TGTGCCAGCAGCCTATTGGGAGGTTCACCCCTCCACTTT.

This clone has ten or more counts. Other DNA sequences in the same sample also yield this CDR3. This chain uses TRBV6-6 with TRBJ1-6; D remains ambiguous. CDR1 MNHNY and CDR2 SVGAGI come from the germline V gene (reference sequence). The CDR3 covers 16 residues. Deletions cut 0 bases from V and 0 bases from J, with 6 bases between. The DNA for the CDR3 is TGTGCCAGCAGTTACTCTCAGAGCTCCTATAATTCACCCCTCCACTTT. It yields the protein CASSYSQSSYNSPLHF.

This clone was recorded once. CDR3 protein: CASTLSDLSGQGHGYTF. The CDR3 DNA sequence: TGTGCCAGCACCCTTTCTGATTTGTCGGGACAGGGGCATGGCTACACCTTC. V and J are TRBV9 and TRBJ1-2; 10 nucleotides agree with TRBD1. The CDR3 covers 17 residues. The germline CDR1 and CDR2 sequences are SGDLS and YYNGEE. J lost 6 bases, V lost 6 bases, and 17 bases had no gene match.

The V call is TRBV2, the J call TRBJ1-6; TRBD1 matches at 9 bases. The CDR3 sequence is 15 residues long. J lost 6 bases, V lost 6 bases, and 6 bases had no gene match. Germline V gene sequence: CDR1 SNHLY, CDR2 FYNNEI. CDR3 protein: CASSGLGQGNSPLHF. CDR3 bases: TGTGCCAGCAGCGGGCTGGGACAGGGTAATTCACCCCTCCACTTT.

In regard to this clone: The same CDR3 arises from other DNA sequences in this sample as well. The chain has TRBV5-1 and TRBJ2-1, with 8 bases aligning to TRBD1. This CDR3 is built from 15 residues. The germline V gene has CDR1 SGHRS and CDR2 YFSETQ. V dropped 0 bases and J dropped 3; count of bases not matched to a gene: 2. CDR3 in DNA: TGCGCCAGCAGCTTGGAGGGACAGGTCTACAATGAGCAGTTCTTC. Its protein product is CASSLEGQVYNEQFF.

The rearrangement joins TRBV7-9 to TRBJ1-5; D unresolved. V lost 2 bases and J lost 9, with 14 bases in between. Germline-derived CDR1 and CDR2 are SEHNR and FQNEAQ (reference sequence). This CDR3 is built from 14 residues. In DNA form, the CDR3 reads TGTGCCAGCAGCTTATCCCGGACGGGGTCGCCCCAGCATTTT. Protein sequence: CASSLSRTGSPQHF.

The chain recombines TRBV10-3 with TRBJ2-7; TRBD2 might be the D (5 bases). The germline CDR1 and CDR2 sequences are ENHRY and SYGVKD. Trimming left V 3 bases short and J 2 bases short, with 17 bases between. The CDR3 contains 16 residues. The CDR3 DNA reads TGTGCCATCAGTGATAGCCGGGTCGGGGTGGCCTACGAGCAGTACTTC. It codes for CAISDSRVGVAYEQYF.

The rearrangement uses TRBV15 and TRBJ1-2, with D hard to call. This CDR3 is 14 amino acids long. The germline V gene has CDR1 LNHNV and CDR2 YYDKDF (reference sequence). Trimming took off 0 bases at V and 1 base at J, with 6 bases between the two ends. As DNA, the CDR3 is TGTGCCACCAGCAGAGATCGGATTAACTATGGCTACACCTTC. Translated, it gives CATSRDRINYGYTF. Full variable domain (outside the CDR3, taken from reference TRBV15 and TRBJ1-2): DAMVIQNPRYQVTQFGKPVTLSCSQTLNHNVMYWYQQKSSQAPKLLFHYYDKDFNNEADTPDNFQSRRPNTSFCFLDIRSPGLGDTAMYLCATSRDRINYGYTFGSGTRLTVV.

This chain joins TRBV30 and TRBJ2-4; D ambiguous. Trimming removed 2 bases from V and 5 bases from J, with 4 bases in between. Germline V gene data show CDR1 as GTSNPN and CDR2 as SVGIG (reference sequence). This CDR3 comprises 11 residues. The CDR3 coding sequence is TGTGCCTGGAGTCACGAAAACATTCAGTACTTC. Translated, it gives CAWSHENIQYF.

This chain connects TRBV4-1 to TRBJ2-1; 11 bases match TRBD2. The CDR3 loop spans 15 amino acids. Trimming cost V 4 bases and J 6 bases; bases outside gene matches: 5. Germline-derived CDR1 and CDR2 are MGHRA and YSYEKL. The CDR3 DNA sequence: TGCGCCAGCAGCCGCCCCGGGACTAGCGGCAATGAGCAGTTCTTC. Translated, it gives CASSRPGTSGNEQFF.

The V gene is TRBV30, the J gene TRBJ1-2; 8 bases align to TRBD1. CDR1 GTSNPN and CDR2 SVGIG come from the germline V gene (reference sequence). This CDR3 has 15 amino acids. The ends lost 0 bases at V and 7 bases at J; junction bases unmatched: 10. The CDR3 spells CAWSVGQGGGFGYTF. The CDR3 DNA reads TGTGCCTGGAGTGTCGGACAGGGCGGCGGATTTGGCTACACCTTC. The variable domain in full, with the rest retrieved from reference TRBV30 and TRBJ1-2, is SQTIHQWPATLVQPVGSPLSLECTVEGTSNPNLYWYRQAAGRGLQLLFYSVGIGQISSEVPQNLSASRPQDRQFILSSKKLLLSDSGFYLCAWSVGQGGGFGYTFGSGTRLTVV.

In its sample, this clone was seen once. The chain recombines TRBV6-5 with TRBJ2-3, with D uncertain. The CDR3 spans 14 residues. Trimming stripped 5 bases from V and 1 base from J, with 10 bases between. Germline V gene data show CDR1 as MNHEY and CDR2 as SVGAGI. CDR3 loop: CASSPERRTDTQYF. CDR3 bases: TGTGCCAGCAGTCCGGAGCGACGCACAGATACGCAGTATTTT.

The chain has TRBV21-1 and TRBJ2-7; TRBD1, the D gene given by the table, was not confirmed from the DNA. TRBV21-1 counts as a pseudogene. The CDR3 runs to 15 residues. As DNA, the CDR3 is TGTGCCAGGTCAGAACGGGACAAAAGCTCCTACGAGCAGTACTTC. This translates into CARSERDKSSYEQYF.

Note on this clone: At the DNA level, this CDR3 is encoded by other sequences in the same sample as well. The chain combines TRBV2 with TRBJ1-2; 9 bases line up with TRBD1. Trimming cost V 4 bases and J 4 bases; bases outside gene matches: 4. The germline CDR1 and CDR2 sequences are SNHLY and FYNNEI. The CDR3 has 14 amino acids. The CDR3 sequence is CASSGGTGTYGYTF. The CDR3 DNA reads as TGTGCCAGCAGTGGCGGGACAGGGACCTATGGCTACACCTTC. The full variable domain, its missing parts supplied by reference TRBV2 and TRBJ1-2, is EPEVTQTPSHQVTQMGQEVILRCVPISNHLYFYWYRQILGQKVEFLVSFYNNEISEKSEIFDDQFSVERPDGSNFTLKIRSTKLEDSAMYFCASSGGTGTYGYTFGSGTRLTVV.

This chain connects TRBV7-9 to TRBJ2-3; 14 bases match TRBD2. The CDR3 extends over 17 amino acids. Germline CDR1 is SEHNR and CDR2 is FQNEAQ (reference sequence). The V segment lost 6 bases and the J segment 6 bases; nucleotides outside the gene matches: 11. The CDR3 nucleotides read TGTGCCAGCAGTTGGCCGGGACTAGCGGGAGAGGCGGATACGCAGTATTTT. Translating it yields CASSWPGLAGEADTQYF.

Concerning this clone itself: Other nucleotide sequences from this sample produce the same CDR3. The chain has TRBV18 and TRBJ2-6; D possibly uses TRBD1 or TRBD2 (5 bases each). Germline V gives CDR1 KGHSH, CDR2 LQKENI. V lost 3 bases and J lost 0, with 6 bases in between. This CDR3 region has 15 residues. The CDR3 sequence: CASSPGTSGANVLTF. The DNA for the CDR3 is TGTGCCAGCTCACCGGGGACCTCTGGGGCCAACGTCCTGACTTTC.